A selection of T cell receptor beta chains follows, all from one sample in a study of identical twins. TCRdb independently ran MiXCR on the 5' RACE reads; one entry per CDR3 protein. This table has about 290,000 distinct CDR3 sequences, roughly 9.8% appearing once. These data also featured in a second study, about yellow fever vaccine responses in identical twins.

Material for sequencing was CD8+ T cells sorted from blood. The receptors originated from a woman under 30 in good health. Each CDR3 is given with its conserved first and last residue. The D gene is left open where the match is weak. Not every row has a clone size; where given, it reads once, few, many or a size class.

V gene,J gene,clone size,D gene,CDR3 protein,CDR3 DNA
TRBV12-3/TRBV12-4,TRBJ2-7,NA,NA,CASTATGNYEQYF,TGTGCCAGCACCGCCACAGGGAATTACGAGCAGTACTTC
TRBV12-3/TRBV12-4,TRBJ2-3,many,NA,CASRSPGADTQYF,TGTGCCAGCAGGTCACCAGGGGCAGATACGCAGTATTTT
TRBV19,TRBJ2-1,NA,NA,CASSISLRGNEQFF,TGTGCCAGTAGTATATCTCTCAGGGGCAATGAGCAGTTCTTC
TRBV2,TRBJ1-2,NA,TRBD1,CASSKGTGGNYGYTF,TGTGCCAGCAGTAAGGGGACAGGGGGGAACTATGGCTACACCTTC
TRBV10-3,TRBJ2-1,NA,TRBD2,CAISESASGGAEYTEQFF,TGTGCCATCAGTGAGTCGGCTAGCGGGGGGGCTGAGTACACTGAGCAGTTCTTC
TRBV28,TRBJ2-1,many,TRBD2,CASSLESGGAGFYNEQFF,TGTGCCAGCAGTTTAGAAAGCGGGGGGGCCGGATTCTACAATGAGCAGTTCTTC
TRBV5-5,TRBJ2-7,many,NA,CAIQYEQYF,TGTGCCATCCAGTACGAGCAGTACTTC
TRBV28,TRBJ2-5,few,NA,CASTPRVEETQYF,TGTGCCAGCACCCCGCGGGTAGAAGAGACCCAGTACTTC
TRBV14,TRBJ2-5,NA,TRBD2,CASSQKVTSEETQYF,TGTGCCAGCAGCCAAAAGGTCACTAGCGAAGAGACCCAGTACTTC
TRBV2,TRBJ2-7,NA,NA,CASIGTFYEQYF,TGTGCCAGCATTGGGACTTTCTACGAGCAGTACTTC
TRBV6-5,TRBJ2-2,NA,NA,CASSYGPSSLNTGELFF,TGTGCCAGCAGTTACGGGCCATCAAGCTTGAACACCGGGGAGCTGTTTTTT
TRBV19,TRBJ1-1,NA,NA,CASSVPGNHMNTEAFF,TGTGCCAGTAGTGTTCCGGGAAACCACATGAACACTGAAGCTTTCTTT
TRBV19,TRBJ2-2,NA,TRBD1,CASNRDRANTGELFF,TGTGCCAGCAACCGGGACAGAGCGAACACCGGGGAGCTGTTTTTT
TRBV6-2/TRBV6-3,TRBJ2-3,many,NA,CASSYPGFSGQVADTQYF,TGTGCCAGCAGTTATCCCGGGTTTAGCGGACAAGTTGCAGATACGCAGTATTTT
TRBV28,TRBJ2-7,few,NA,CASSAGTEQYF,TGTGCCAGCAGTGCAGGGACTGAGCAGTACTTC
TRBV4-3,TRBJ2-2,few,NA,CASSQDRGYANTGELFF,TGCGCCAGCAGCCAAGATCGAGGGTACGCGAACACCGGGGAGCTGTTTTTT
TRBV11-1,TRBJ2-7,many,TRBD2,CASSPTLTSAGRSSYEQYF,TGTGCCAGCAGCCCGACCCTCACCTCAGCGGGAAGGAGCTCCTACGAGCAGTACTTC
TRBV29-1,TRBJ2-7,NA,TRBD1,CSVAWDRGPYEQYF,TGCAGCGTTGCTTGGGACAGGGGACCCTACGAGCAGTACTTC
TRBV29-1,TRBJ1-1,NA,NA,CSVEDSAGGTEAFF,TGCAGCGTTGAAGATTCGGCGGGGGGCACTGAAGCTTTCTTT
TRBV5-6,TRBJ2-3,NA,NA,CASSLMRTDTQYF,TGTGCCAGCAGCTTGATGAGGACAGATACGCAGTATTTT
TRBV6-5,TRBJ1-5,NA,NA,CASSSTPGFGQPQHF,TGTGCCAGCAGTTCAACCCCAGGGTTTGGTCAGCCCCAGCATTTT
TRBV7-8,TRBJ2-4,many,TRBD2,CASSLRGGGGDIQYF,TGTGCCAGCAGCTTGCGGGGGGGAGGAGGGGACATTCAGTACTTC
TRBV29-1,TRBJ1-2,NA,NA,CSVETREHGYTF,TGCAGCGTTGAAACCAGAGAACATGGCTACACCTTC
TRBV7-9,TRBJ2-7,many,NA,CASSFGGEQYF,TGTGCCAGCAGCTTCGGGGGAGAGCAGTACTTC
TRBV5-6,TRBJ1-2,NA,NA,CASSYSGNGYTF,TGTGCCAGCAGCTATTCAGGGAATGGCTACACCTTC
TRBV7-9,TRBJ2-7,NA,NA,CASSRQVPGVEGHEQYF,TGTGCCAGCAGCCGCCAGGTCCCGGGGGTGGAAGGGCACGAGCAGTACTTC